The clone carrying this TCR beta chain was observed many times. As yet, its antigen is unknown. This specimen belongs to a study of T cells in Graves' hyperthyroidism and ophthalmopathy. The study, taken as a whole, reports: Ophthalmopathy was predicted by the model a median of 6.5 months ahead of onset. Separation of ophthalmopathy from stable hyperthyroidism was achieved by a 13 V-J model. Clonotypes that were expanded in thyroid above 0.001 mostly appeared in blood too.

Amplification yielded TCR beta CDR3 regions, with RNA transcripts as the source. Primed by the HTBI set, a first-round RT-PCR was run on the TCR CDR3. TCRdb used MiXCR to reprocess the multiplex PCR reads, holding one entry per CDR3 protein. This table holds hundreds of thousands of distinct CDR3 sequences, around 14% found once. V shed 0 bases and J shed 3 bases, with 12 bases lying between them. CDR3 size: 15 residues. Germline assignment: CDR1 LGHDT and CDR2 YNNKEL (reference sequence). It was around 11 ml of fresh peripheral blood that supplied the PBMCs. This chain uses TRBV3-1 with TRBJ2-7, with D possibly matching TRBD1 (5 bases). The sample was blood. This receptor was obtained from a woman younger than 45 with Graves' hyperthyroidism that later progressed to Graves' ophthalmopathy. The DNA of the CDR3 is TGTGCCAGCAGCCAAGAGGGGCGGACCTACTACGAGCAGTACTTC. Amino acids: CASSQEGRTYYEQYF.